This entry is about one T cell receptor (beta chain). Its antigen is unknown. This sample is part of a study of cytomegalovirus exposure and HLA in healthy donors. The PCR used 60 Vbeta and 13 Jbeta primers. Repertoires were generated with immunoSEQ multiplex PCR, while TCRdb's copy carries only in-frame clones and drops some. The data hold about 110,000 clones, with more than 60% observed a single time. The CDR3 spans 15 residues. Losses at the gene ends were 2 bases for V and 6 bases for J; bases not matched to a gene: 4. Germline CDR1 is MGHRA and CDR2 is YSYEKL. Broader study findings: Most TCR sequences were uncommon, yet certain public TCRs appeared in many donors. Researchers counted around 150 TCR beta chains as cytomegalovirus-associated. When analyzed later, a missense DCLRE1C variant was found to be linked to TCR beta V- and J-gene trimming.

The chain couples TRBV4-1 to TRBJ1-6; TRBD1 agrees at 7 bases. The sequence was collected from a man between 60 and 75 years old in good health and CMV-seronegative. The sequencing sample was made of PBMCs. The CDR3, as DNA: TGCGCCAGCAGCCAAAGCGACAGGGCTAATTCACCCCTCCACTTT. Encoded protein: CASSQSDRANSPLHF.